The 27 T cell receptor beta chains in this list originate from one sample, sequenced in a study of T and B cells in COVID-19 patients. From blood, roughly 250-550 ng of genomic DNA served as TRB template. TRB rearrangements were amplified by multiplex PCR with BIOMED2 TRB-A/B primers. Using its own MiXCR run on the multiplex PCR reads, TCRdb lists one record per CDR3 protein. The sample contains 20,000 or so distinct CDR3 sequences, 36% of which appear only once. The sample comprised blood. All receptors come from a human donor with active COVID-19.

The rearrangement joins TRBV29-1 to TRBJ2-2; 9 nucleotides agree with TRBD1. Germline lookup yields CDR1 SQVTM and CDR2 ANQGSEA. The CDR3 is 14 amino acids. Unmatched junction bases numbered 2, after V lost 1 base and J lost 5 bases. CDR3 residues: CSVEGGQGTGELFF. The CDR3 coding sequence is TGCAGCGTTGAAGGGGGACAGGGTACCGGGGAGCTGTTTTTT.

This clonotype is deemed medium-sized. The chain couples TRBV29-1 to TRBJ1-1; D is uncertain. Germline V lookup: CDR1 SQVTM, CDR2 ANQGSEA. Between the trimmed V and J ends, which lost 4 bases and 3 bases, there was a span of 9 bases. The CDR3 has 12 amino acids. The CDR3 protein is CSVVGQHTEAFF. CDR3 sequence (DNA): TGCAGCGTTGTAGGCCAGCACACTGAAGCTTTCTTT.

This rearrangement joins TRBV7-6 to TRBJ1-4, with a possible D match to TRBD1 (5 bases). Germline V gene data show CDR1 as SGHVS and CDR2 as FNYEAQ. CDR3 length: 15 amino acids. The V end lost 4 bases, the J end lost 4 bases, and 13 bases lay between the germline ends. CDR3 region: CASSSLTDLNEKLFF. CDR3 in DNA: TGTGCCAGCAGCTCCCTGACAGACCTTAATGAAAAACTGTTTTTT.

The chain uses TRBV24-1 and TRBJ2-2, with 8 positions matching TRBD1. Germline V CDR1 and CDR2: KGHDR, SFDVKD. V lost 7 bases, J lost 4 bases, and 7 bases stayed unmatched. This CDR3 has 15 amino acids. CDR3 coding DNA: TGTGCCACCAGAGACAGGGGAGAATTCACCGGGGAGCTGTTTTTT. It encodes CATRDRGEFTGELFF.

This clonotype occurred a few times. CDR3 amino acids: CASSRGLVGTQYF. CDR3 nucleotide sequence: TGTGCCAGCAGCCGGGGACTAGTCGGGACCCAGTACTTC. The chain has TRBV27 and TRBJ2-5, with 8 bases that match TRBD2. Germline V lookup: CDR1 MNHEY, CDR2 SMNVEV (reference sequence). The J segment lost 7 bases and the V segment lost 6 bases, leaving 7 bases of the junction unmatched. CDR3 length: 13 residues.

The chain employs TRBV5-6 and TRBJ2-3; 9 bases map to TRBD1. Losses at the gene ends were 4 bases for V and 6 bases for J; bases not matched to a gene: 3. The CDR3 runs 13 residues. Germline lookup yields CDR1 SGHDT and CDR2 YYEEEE. The CDR3 loop reads CASSRDRGDTQYF. The CDR3 bases are TGTGCCAGCAGCAGAGACAGGGGGGATACGCAGTATTTT.

This clonotype was detected only once. The CDR3 is CASSRTSGGADTQYF. In DNA form, the CDR3 reads TGCGCCAGCAGCCGGACTAGCGGGGGTGCAGATACGCAGTATTTT. The gene calls are TRBV4-3 and TRBJ2-3; TRBD2 aligns across 13 bases. Germline values: CDR1 LGHNA, CDR2 YSLEER. With 4 bases clipped from V and 4 bases from J, the junction kept 2 bases outside the gene matches. The CDR3 contains 15 residues.

This rearrangement joins TRBV20-1 to TRBJ1-1; TRBD1 matches at 10 bases. The CDR3 spans 15 residues. The germline V gene has CDR1 DFQATT and CDR2 SNEGSKA (reference sequence). After removal of 5 bases from V and 0 bases from J, the junction contained 6 bases not matched to a gene. CDR3 loop: CSAYPGTGVNTEAFF. Here the CDR3 DNA reads TGCAGTGCTTATCCCGGGACAGGGGTGAACACTGAAGCTTTCTTT.

CDR3 DNA sequence: TGTGCCAGCAGTGGGCGACTGGGGGCGAGCTCCTACAATGAGCAGTTCTTC. It codes for CASSGRLGASSYNEQFF. The chain is built from TRBV12-3 or TRBV12-4 and TRBJ2-1; D might be TRBD1 (6 bases). The CDR3 totals 17 residues. The V end was cut by 5 bases, the J end by 0 bases, with 17 bases between.

The chain combines TRBV6-5 with TRBJ2-2; 7 nucleotides match TRBD1. Losses at the gene ends were 6 bases for V and 0 bases for J; bases not matched to a gene: 7. This CDR3 is built from 16 residues. In germline, CDR1 is MNHEY, CDR2 SVGAGI. CDR3 in amino acids: CASRLQGPPNTGELFF. The DNA of the CDR3 is TGTGCCAGCAGATTACAGGGGCCCCCGAACACCGGGGAGCTGTTTTTT.

This clonotype was counted ten times or more. This chain uses TRBV11-1 with TRBJ2-5; unclear D gene. The CDR3 contains 15 residues. Germline lookup yields CDR1 SGHAT and CDR2 FQDESV (reference sequence). V was pared by 6 bases and J by 4 bases, with 18 bases between. In DNA, the CDR3 is TGTGCCAGCAGTCAACCCCGGGCATTTGGAGAGACCCAGTACTTC. Protein sequence: CASSQPRAFGETQYF.

This clonotype came up a few times. J is TRBJ1-2 and V is TRBV12-3 or TRBV12-4, with a tentative D call TRBD1 (6 bases). The CDR3 sequence is 13 residues long. The V end lost 6 bases, the J end lost 4 bases, and 12 bases lay between the germline ends. The CDR3 DNA reads as TGTGCCAGCAGGGAAACAGGGAGCTATGGCTACACCTTC. Translation gives CASRETGSYGYTF.

The rearrangement links TRBV5-4 to TRBJ2-7, with a possible D match to TRBD1 (6 bases). This CDR3 contains 17 residues. CDR1 and CDR2 (germline): SGHNT, YYREEE (reference sequence). Between the trimmed V and J ends, which lost 4 bases and 5 bases, there was a span of 25 bases. CDR3 sequence: CASSPSEFGQGIHEQYV. In DNA form, the CDR3 reads TGTGCCAGCAGCCCGTCAGAGTTTGGGCAGGGGATCCACGAGCAGTACGTC.

The chain combines TRBV10-3 with TRBJ1-2; D is ambiguous. CDR1 ENHRY and CDR2 SYGVKD come from the germline V gene. Trimming pared 0 bases from V and 7 bases from J, leaving 12 bases between. This CDR3 is built from 14 residues. CDR3 sequence (DNA): TGTGCCATCAGTGAGTCAGTTATAATGGCTGGCTACACCTTC. This translates into CAISESVIMAGYTF.

In its sample, this clonotype was seen a few times. The chain recombines TRBV12-3 or TRBV12-4 with TRBJ1-5; no clear D gene. With 6 bases removed from V and 0 bases from J, the gap between germline ends came to 9 bases. This CDR3 is 14 amino acids long. This chain's CDR3 is CASRSRNSNQPQHF. CDR3 coding DNA: TGTGCCAGCAGAAGCAGGAATAGCAATCAGCCCCAGCATTTT.

This clonotype was detected a few times. The chain recombines TRBV12-3 or TRBV12-4 with TRBJ1-5; D gene unclear. Trimming shortened V by 6 bases and J by 7 bases, and 16 bases separated the two germline ends. The CDR3 has 14 amino acids. The CDR3 spells CASRSRGEGQPQHF. The DNA for the CDR3 is TGTGCCAGCAGAAGCCGGGGTGAGGGCCAGCCCCAGCATTTT.

The sample holds a few counts of this clonotype. In nucleotides, the CDR3 is TGTGCCAGCAGCCACGGAGGCCAGGTGGGGATCGGGGAGCTGTTTTTT. Its protein is CASSHGGQVGIGELFF. The rearrangement joins TRBV5-4 to TRBJ2-2, with a possible D match to TRBD2 (5 bases). Between the trimmed V and J ends, which lost 4 bases and 7 bases, there was a span of 20 bases. CDR3 length: 16 amino acids. Germline V gene sequence: CDR1 SGHNT, CDR2 YYREEE (reference sequence).

This chain links TRBV20-1 with TRBJ2-7, with D possibly called TRBD1 or TRBD2 (5 bases each). CDR1 is DFQATT and CDR2 is SNEGSKA in the germline V gene (reference sequence). V dropped 6 bases and J dropped 3 bases, with 15 bases sitting between them. The CDR3 length is 13 residues. The CDR3 loop reads CSARDHLDYEQYF. CDR3 DNA: TGCAGTGCCCGGGACCACTTAGACTACGAGCAGTACTTC.

This chain joins TRBV20-1 and TRBJ2-7, with D possibly being TRBD1 (6 bases). The CDR3 runs 11 residues. Germline lookup yields CDR1 DFQATT and CDR2 SNEGSKA (reference sequence). V gave up 6 bases and J gave up 2 bases, with 8 bases separating them. CDR3 loop: CSARDTYEQYF. The CDR3 DNA reads TGCAGTGCCAGGGACACCTACGAGCAGTACTTC.

This clonotype turned up a few times. The rearrangement uses TRBV5-4 and TRBJ2-4; the D is unclear. The CDR3 consists of 14 residues. Germline CDR1 SGHNT, CDR2 YYREEE (reference sequence). V was clipped by 0 bases and J by 0 bases, with 4 bases between them. Here the CDR3 reads CASSLGGAKNIQYF. The CDR3 bases are TGTGCCAGCAGCTTGGGGGGAGCCAAAAACATTCAGTACTTC.

The chain uses TRBV6-5 and TRBJ2-7; 9 bases line up with TRBD1. J was trimmed by 5 bases and V by 0 bases; bases with no gene match: 11. Looked up from germline, CDR1 is MNHEY and CDR2 is SVGAGI. The CDR3 is made up of 17 amino acids. CDR3 protein: CASSYSPGQGRMDEQYF. CDR3 DNA sequence: TGTGCCAGCAGTTACTCACCCGGACAGGGGAGGATGGACGAGCAGTACTTC.

There are a few counts of this clonotype. V and J are TRBV6-5 and TRBJ1-5, with 8 bases lining up with TRBD1. The CDR3 consists of 15 residues. The germline V gene encodes CDR1 MNHEY and CDR2 SVGAGI. Trimming cost V 6 bases and J 6 bases; bases outside gene matches: 10. CDR3 nucleotide sequence: TGTGCCAGCAGCACCGACAGGGGAGGGCCTCAGCCCCAGCATTTT. Protein product: CASSTDRGGPQPQHF.

The chain joins TRBV27 to TRBJ2-3, with 13 bases fitting TRBD2. With V trimmed by 6 bases and J by 2 bases, 11 bases remained unmatched. Germline V gives CDR1 MNHEY, CDR2 SMNVEV (reference sequence). The CDR3 extends over 18 amino acids. Here the CDR3 reads CASRPKGLAGYFTDTQYF. CDR3 nucleotide sequence: TGTGCCAGCAGACCTAAGGGACTAGCGGGATATTTCACAGATACGCAGTATTTT.

This clonotype qualifies as medium-sized (0.01 to 0.1%). This rearrangement joins TRBV27 to TRBJ2-7, with a weak D call TRBD2 (5 bases). The CDR3 loop spans 15 amino acids. The germline gives CDR1 MNHEY, CDR2 SMNVEV (reference sequence). V was shortened by 2 bases and J by 0 bases, with 11 bases between the two germline ends. The CDR3: CASSLRSGSSYEQYV. CDR3 bases: TGTGCCAGCAGTTTACGGAGCGGTAGCTCCTACGAGCAGTACGTC.

This clonotype was seen a handful of times. The chain uses TRBV20-1 and TRBJ2-2, with D tentatively TRBD2 (5 bases). This CDR3 comprises 14 residues. With 6 bases removed from V and 3 bases from J, the gap between germline ends came to 14 bases. Germline V gene lookup returns CDR1 DFQATT and CDR2 SNEGSKA (reference sequence). CDR3 residues: CSAPGWVYTGELFF. The DNA of the CDR3 is TGCAGTGCCCCGGGGTGGGTTTACACCGGGGAGCTGTTTTTT.

This chain links TRBV6-2 or TRBV6-3 with TRBJ2-6, with 10 nucleotides matching TRBD1. In germline, CDR1 is MNHEY, CDR2 SVGEGT. CDR3 length: 16 amino acids. After removal of 6 bases from V and 2 bases from J, the junction contained 4 bases not matched to a gene. In DNA form, the CDR3 reads TGTGCCAGCAGCTTGACAGGGGGCACTGGGGCCAACGTCCTGACTTTC. Its translation is CASSLTGGTGANVLTF.

The V call is TRBV5-1, the J call TRBJ2-1; D may match TRBD1 or TRBD2 (5 bases each). CDR3 length: 15 residues. CDR1 and CDR2 from the germline V gene are SGHRS and YFSETQ. V was clipped by 4 bases and J by 5 bases, with 16 bases between them. The CDR3 region has the DNA TGCGCCAGCAGCCTCCGGGACCCTAACAACAATGAGCAGTTCTTC. Translated: CASSLRDPNNNEQFF. The full variable domain, with the rest looked up from reference TRBV5-1 and TRBJ2-1, is KAGVTQTPRYLIKTRGQQVTLSCSPISGHRSVSWYQQTPGQGLQFLFEYFSETQRNKGNFPGRFSGRQFSNSRSEMNVSTLELGDSALYLCASSLRDPNNNEQFFGPGTRLTVL.